The table lists the clone carrying this T cell receptor (beta chain) with a count of one. Its antigen is as yet unknown. The junction and the germline gene differ at one end; a read error may be behind it. Profiled with immunoSEQ multiplex PCR; TCRdb holds only in-frame clones, not every one. The sample lists about 52,000 clones; 90% to 95% were seen once. This entry belongs to a study of Tregs in tolerant kidney transplant recipients. The CDR3 consists of 17 residues. In germline, CDR1 is SGHTA, CDR2 FQGNSA. Mixed chimerism was transient after nonmyeloablative marrow transplants from related graft donors. Unstimulated Tregs (CD4+CD25+CD127-) and CD4+CD25- non-Tregs were sorted from PBMCs. Findings of the study overall: Antigen-driven expansion was suggested because donor-specific Tregs expanded more than all Tregs in tolerant patients. Few patients were studied, so findings need validation in larger groups.

The sample here was CD8+ T cells from blood (PBMCs), taken 24 months after the transplant. The TCR sequence derives from a human patient who received a combined kidney and bone marrow transplant. Some T cells may arise from the graft donor. The V gene is TRBV7-2, the J gene TRBJ2-7; 11 bases are a match to TRBD2. The chain's CDR3 is CASSPVPLAGDSHEQYF. CDR3 DNA sequence: TGTGCCAGCAGCCCCGTCCCACTAGCGGGAGACTCCCACGAGCAGTACTTC. The whole variable domain, remainder taken from reference TRBV7-2 and TRBJ2-7, is GAGVSQSPSNKVTEKGKDVELRCDPISGHTALYWYRQSLGQGLEFLIYFQGNSAPDKSGLPSDRFSAERTGGSVSTLTIQRTQQEDSAVYLCASSPVPLAGDSHEQYFGPGTRLTVT.